One and the same sample provided the 7 T cell receptor beta chains below, sequenced in a study of shared clonotypes between healthy human individuals. The method was immunoSEQ multiplex PCR; TCRdb's version includes in-frame clones alone and lacks a portion of them. The data show roughly 2.2 million clones, with 93% seen just once and roughly 0.36% held by the top ten. The sample taken for sequencing was naive CD4+ T cells from PBMCs. Subset here: CD45RA+ positively selected. These TCRs come from a man aged 18 to 29 in good health. Some clones in this sample may be carry-over from other donors' samples.

The chain uses TRBV11-3 and TRBJ2-7; no clear D gene. CDR1 is SGHNT, CDR2 YENEEA, per germline. There are 13 residues in the CDR3. Between the trimmed V and J ends, which lost 0 bases and 3 bases, there was a span of 6 bases. CDR3 residues: CASSLEAGYEQYF. CDR3 DNA: TGTGCCAGCAGCTTAGAAGCCGGCTACGAGCAGTACTTC.

The V gene is TRBV5-6, the J gene TRBJ2-2, with D perhaps TRBD2 (6 bases). Germline values: CDR1 SGHDT, CDR2 YYEEEE. Deletions cut 2 bases from V and 0 bases from J, with 11 bases between. This CDR3 is built from 16 residues. Here the CDR3 reads CASSFPGSANTGELFF. The CDR3 DNA reads TGTGCCAGCAGCTTCCCCGGGAGCGCGAACACCGGGGAGCTGTTTTTT.

The chain uses TRBV5-1 and TRBJ2-2; D call uncertain. CDR3 length: 14 residues. Trimming left V 4 bases short and J 0 bases short, with 7 bases between. CDR1 and CDR2 from the germline V gene are SGHRS and YFSETQ. The CDR3 loop is CASSVFPNTGELFF. In nucleotides, the CDR3 is TGCGCCAGCAGCGTTTTTCCGAACACCGGGGAGCTGTTTTTT.

The chain carries TRBV28 and TRBJ2-1; either TRBD1 or TRBD2 may supply D (5 bases each). Germline loops: CDR1 MDHEN, CDR2 SYDVKM. The V gene lost 6 bases and the J gene lost 6 bases, with 18 bases spanning the gap. The CDR3 length is 15 residues. For the CDR3, the DNA is TGTGCCAGCAGGGGTAGAGGGGCCGGGGTCAATGAGCAGTTCTTC. Translation: CASRGRGAGVNEQFF.

This rearrangement joins TRBV4-2 to TRBJ1-6; D is unclear. CDR3 length: 13 residues. Per germline, CDR1 LGHNA and CDR2 YNFKEQ. V lost 3 bases and J lost 10, with 10 bases in between. CDR3 loop: CASSQVEESPLHF. In nucleotides, the CDR3 is TGTGCCAGCAGCCAGGTCGAGGAATCACCCCTCCACTTT.

The chain recombines TRBV29-1 with TRBJ2-3, with D possibly matching TRBD2 (6 bases). Trimming stripped 5 bases from V and 2 bases from J, with 17 bases between. The CDR3 is 15 amino acids. Germline V lookup: CDR1 SQVTM, CDR2 ANQGSEA. CDR3 residues: CSVRDSGRVTDTQYF. In DNA form, the CDR3 reads TGCAGCGTTCGGGACTCCGGAAGGGTCACAGATACGCAGTATTTT.

V and J are TRBV28 and TRBJ2-7; 7 bases match TRBD2. The CDR3 has 15 amino acids. Germline assignment: CDR1 MDHEN and CDR2 SYDVKM. Germline trimming cut 5 bases from V and 3 bases from J; bases unmatched to any gene: 10. DNA for the CDR3: TGTGCCAGCAGTATAGCTGGGGGGGGTCGCTACGAGCAGTACTTC. It is translated as CASSIAGGGRYEQYF.